These 7 T cell receptor beta chains were sequenced from one sample in a study of T cell repertoires in cytomegalovirus infection. TCRdb redid the calling of the reads with MiXCR, one entry per CDR3 protein. The sample has approximately 550,000 distinct CDR3 sequences; 16% are singletons. Sequenced sample: CD8+ T cells from PBMCs. These receptors all stem from a human donor in good health (CMV status not recorded). Some clones in this sample may be carry-over from other donors' samples.

This clonotype has only a few counts. The chain joins TRBV3-1 to TRBJ1-1, with 7 bases lining up with TRBD1. The CDR3 sequence is 16 residues long. V lost 0 bases, J lost 1 base, and 5 bases stayed unmatched. The germline V gene has CDR1 LGHDT and CDR2 YNNKEL (reference sequence). The CDR3 reads CASSQDYRGSNTEAFF. Here the CDR3 DNA reads TGTGCCAGCAGCCAAGACTACAGGGGCTCGAACACTGAAGCTTTCTTT.

The sample holds a few counts of this clonotype. This rearrangement joins TRBV4-2 to TRBJ2-1, with D tentatively TRBD2 (5 bases). Germline assignment: CDR1 LGHNA and CDR2 YNFKEQ. The CDR3 is made up of 17 amino acids. With 0 bases removed from V and 3 bases from J, the gap between germline ends came to 15 bases. This CDR3 is CASSQEGSGYFYNEQFF. For the CDR3, the DNA is TGTGCCAGCAGCCAAGAGGGGAGCGGTTATTTCTACAATGAGCAGTTCTTC.

The chain employs TRBV2 and TRBJ2-5; D may be TRBD1 or TRBD2 (5 bases each). Trimming removed 6 bases at V and 7 bases at J, with 15 bases between. CDR1 SNHLY and CDR2 FYNNEI come from the germline V gene. The CDR3 runs 13 residues. The DNA of the CDR3 is TGTGCCAGCAGCCCCGGGACGGAAACGACCCAGTACTTC. Residues: CASSPGTETTQYF.

This clonotype was detected a few times. The chain has TRBV6-5 and TRBJ1-5, with D possibly being TRBD1 (5 bases). This CDR3 spans 15 amino acids. Germline V gene lookup returns CDR1 MNHEY and CDR2 SVGAGI. Trimming removed 6 bases at V and 3 bases at J, with 15 bases between. The CDR3 loop reads CASSSSDSNNQPQHF. In DNA, the CDR3 is TGTGCCAGCAGCTCCTCTGACAGCAACAATCAGCCCCAGCATTTT.

The chain combines TRBV9 with TRBJ2-7; 9 bases align to TRBD1. From germline, CDR1 is SGDLS and CDR2 YYNGEE. V lost 7 bases and J lost 2; bases outside the gene matches: 7. This CDR3 has 14 residues. The CDR3 sequence is CASGPGTGTYEQYF. The CDR3 coding sequence is TGTGCCAGCGGACCCGGGACAGGGACCTACGAGCAGTACTTC.

This clonotype was seen a few times. The chain uses TRBV23-1 and TRBJ2-1; D gene unclear. TRBV23-1 is filed as an ORF, its function uncertain. Trimming pared 3 bases from V and 7 bases from J, leaving 10 bases between. The CDR3 sequence is 13 residues long. The CDR3 bases are TGCGCCAGCAGTCACCCTGACGGGAATGAGCAGTTCTTC. Translating gives CASSHPDGNEQFF.

This clonotype was seen more than once but under ten times. The chain joins TRBV24-1 to TRBJ2-1; D is possibly TRBD1 or TRBD2 (5 bases each). This CDR3 is built from 17 residues. Deletions cut 3 bases from V and 6 bases from J, with 20 bases between. CDR1 and CDR2 from the germline V gene are KGHDR and SFDVKD. This CDR3 reads CATSDGRETKRGNEQFF. CDR3 coding DNA: TGTGCCACCAGTGATGGGAGAGAAACAAAAAGGGGCAATGAGCAGTTCTTC.